Sequencing of this T cell receptor (beta chain) was carried out in a study of PD-1 blockade in classical Hodgkin lymphoma. Study-wide points: Why the repertoires differ is still unclear, perhaps disease activity or prior therapy.

Assay used: immunoSEQ multiplex PCR; TCRdb lists only in-frame clones, some missing. The sample yields 40,000 to 50,000 clones, about 74% seen once. Every one of the patients relapsed after autologous stem cell transplantation (brentuximab vedotin exposure was variable). With respect to this clone: Its antigen remains unidentified.

Germline V gives CDR1 SGDLS, CDR2 YYNGEE. The CDR3 totals 13 residues. The germline V and J ends were trimmed by 1 base and 2 bases, with 7 bases remaining between them. The sample in question was peripheral blood mononuclear cells (PBMCs), obtained at baseline. This clonotype was sampled from a human donor with classical Hodgkin lymphoma. The J gene is TRBJ2-7, the V gene TRBV9; D gene uncertain. In DNA, the CDR3 is TGTGCCAGCAGCGTAAAACCGGCCTACGAGCAGTACTTC. Its protein product is CASSVKPAYEQYF.